This entry lists 6 T cell receptor beta chains sequenced from one sample in a study of blood T cell repertoires in COVID-19. Assay: immunoSEQ multiplex PCR; the TCRdb copy retains only in-frame clones and omits some. The sample contains approximately 260,000 clones, approximately 90% of which appear only once. Sequenced input: peripheral blood. The source is a man in his sixties who had recovered from COVID-19.

This chain joins TRBV10-2 and TRBJ2-1; TRBD2 matches 7 bases. Germline CDR1 WSHSY, CDR2 SAAADI. The CDR3 has 12 amino acids. V was pared by 7 bases and J by 9 bases, with 6 bases of the junction left unmatched. The CDR3 here is CASKERGGEQFF. The CDR3 coding sequence is TGCGCCAGCAAGGAGCGGGGAGGTGAGCAGTTCTTC.

The CDR3 sequence is CASSSPSGNYGYTF. The CDR3 DNA follows: TGTGCCAGCAGTTCCCCCTCGGGAAACTATGGCTACACCTTC. This chain joins TRBV6-5 and TRBJ1-2; D unresolved. There are 14 residues in the CDR3. V gave up 4 bases and J gave up 2 bases, with 11 bases separating them. Looked up from germline, CDR1 is MNHEY and CDR2 is SVGAGI.

The rearrangement uses TRBV27 and TRBJ2-7, with D hard to call. Trimming removed 4 bases from V and 3 bases from J, with 10 bases in between. The germline V gene has CDR1 MNHEY and CDR2 SMNVEV (reference sequence). The CDR3 is made up of 13 amino acids. CDR3 protein: CASSYLRDYEQYF. The CDR3 DNA reads TGTGCCAGCAGTTACCTGCGAGACTACGAGCAGTACTTC.

The chain recombines TRBV7-2 with TRBJ1-2; 8 bases agree with TRBD1. Germline trimming cut 5 bases from V and 3 bases from J; bases unmatched to any gene: 5. Germline V gene lookup returns CDR1 SGHTA and CDR2 FQGNSA. There are 14 residues in the CDR3. The CDR3 DNA sequence: TGTGCCAGCAGCCCCGAGACAGGGGACTATGGCTACACCTTC. Translated, it gives CASSPETGDYGYTF.

J is TRBJ2-7 and V is TRBV7-2; TRBD2 aligns across 11 bases. V gave up 2 bases and J gave up 0 bases; unmatched junction bases: 0. This CDR3 is built from 15 residues. Per germline, CDR1 SGHTA and CDR2 FQGNSA. The chain's CDR3 is CASSLLAGGSYEQYF. As DNA, the CDR3 is TGTGCCAGCAGCTTACTAGCGGGGGGCTCCTACGAGCAGTACTTC. The full variable domain, in which reference TRBV7-2 and TRBJ2-7 provide the parts outside the CDR3, is GAGVSQSPSNKVTEKGKDVELRCDPISGHTALYWYRQSLGQGLEFLIYFQGNSAPDKSGLPSDRFSAERTGGSVSTLTIQRTQQEDSAVYLCASSLLAGGSYEQYFGPGTRLTVT.

The CDR3 loop reads CASSQTSTGVGNTGELFF. The CDR3 nucleotides read TGCGCCAGCAGCCAGACGAGTACAGGGGTAGGGAACACCGGGGAGCTGTTTTTT. This sequence joins TRBV4-1 and TRBJ2-2; TRBD1 matches 7 bases. The junction had 11 bases not matched to a gene; V was cut back by 3 bases and J by 1 base. In germline, CDR1 is MGHRA, CDR2 YSYEKL. CDR3 size: 18 residues.